The entry that follows covers one T cell receptor beta chain sequence. The antigen remains undetermined. This record comes from a study of OX40 agonist ivuxolimab in advanced cancers. Study at large: Every 2 weeks, patients got intravenous ivuxolimab at one of six dose levels (0.01-10 mg/kg). Study outcomes and limitations: Relative to CD4+ cells, CD8+ T cells on average had more expanded clones. Undetermined was the antigen specificity of the expanded peripheral T cells. Normalized expansion of T-cell clones was also low for some nonresponders.

Sequencing was performed with immunoSEQ multiplex PCR; in TCRdb, only in-frame clones are kept and a portion is missing. The sample contains 35,000 to 50,000 clones, around nine tenths of which appear only once. Trimming shortened V by 1 base and J by 2 bases, and 10 bases separated the two germline ends. This CDR3 comprises 15 residues. Germline lookup yields CDR1 LNHDA and CDR2 SQIVND (reference sequence). The gene calls are TRBV19 and TRBJ2-3, with D unclear. The clonotype was recovered from an adult with an advanced solid tumor such as melanoma, head and neck, liver or kidney cancer. The material was CD4+ or CD8+ T cells sorted from blood, obtained in a trial of the OX40 agonist ivuxolimab. The chain's CDR3 is CASSIAGGHTDTQYF. The CDR3 DNA sequence: TGTGCCAGTAGTATAGCCGGCGGCCACACAGATACGCAGTATTTT.